This entry features one T cell receptor beta chain sequence. This CDR3 has 16 amino acids. Germline loops: CDR1 KGHSH, CDR2 LQKENI. Trimming removed 6 bases from V and 4 bases from J; junction bases left unmatched: 13. The data originate from a study of stem cell transplantation in POMP-related autoinflammatory disease. Repertoires were generated with immunoSEQ multiplex PCR, while TCRdb's copy carries only in-frame clones and drops some. The sample lists some 1,000 clones; 75% to 90% were seen once. This clonotype was sampled from a human donor in good health. The sequenced sample was a CXCR5-defined cell subset from PBMCs. The rearrangement uses TRBV18 and TRBJ2-7; 9 nucleotides align to TRBD2. As DNA, the CDR3 is TGTGCCAGCTCCCCTACTTTGGCGGGGGGGCGATACGAGCAGTACTTC. This codes for CASSPTLAGGRYEQYF.